This is a list of T cell receptor beta chains from one sample in a study of T cell changes during pregnancy in multiple sclerosis. The method was immunoSEQ multiplex PCR; TCRdb's version includes in-frame clones alone and lacks a portion of them. In the table there are around 4,000 clones, 85% to 90% of which are singletons. This specimen consisted of CD8+ T cells from peripheral blood mononuclear cells, obtained in the first trimester of pregnancy. These receptors were collected from a female donor in good health, enrolled as a control in a pregnancy study. Each CDR3 is given without its conserved first and last residue. The D gene is left open where the match is weak.

TRBD1	TRBV4-1	TRBJ1-1	ASSQDPRQGALTEAF
.	TRBV5-4	TRBJ2-3	ASSLRSRGPFTDTQY
.	TRBV9	TRBJ1-1	ASSPRETPEDTEAF
TRBD2	TRBV27	TRBJ2-1	ASTFRGSSYNEQF
TRBD1	TRBV7-9	TRBJ1-5	ASSQGQSNQPQH
TRBD2	TRBV6-5	TRBJ2-3	ASTRGGPGDTQY
.	TRBV5-1	TRBJ2-7	ASSRHGGDGEQY
.	TRBV14	TRBJ1-3	ASSQIWPPSGNTIY
.	TRBV7-8	TRBJ2-5	ASSLGVVLNFGETQY
.	TRBV4-2	TRBJ2-1	ASSQDGEGSYNEQF
TRBD2	TRBV9	TRBJ2-1	ASSPSGTSGSLPF
.	TRBV15	TRBJ1-6	ATSRVRVDSPLH
.	TRBV9	TRBJ1-5	ASSAGQNPDGDQPQH
.	TRBV2	TRBJ2-3	ASSGLKSTDTQY
.	TRBV14	TRBJ2-3	ASSPWLLEGSTDTQY
.	TRBV6-1	TRBJ2-7	ASSGQDYEQY
.	TRBV9	TRBJ1-1	ASSVQGLGTEAF
.	TRBV4-3	TRBJ2-7	ASSQDLTGSPYEQY
.	TRBV2	TRBJ1-2	ASRYRENDYGYT
.	TRBV6-5	TRBJ2-1	ASSYSDSNNEQF
.	TRBV27	TRBJ1-1	ASSLVGYTEAF
.	TRBV5-4	TRBJ1-1	ASSILGGYTEAF
.	TRBV21-1	TRBJ2-7	ASSKGRPSYEQY
TRBD2	TRBV11-2	TRBJ2-1	ASSPDPLAEGYNEQF
.	TRBV30	TRBJ1-2	AWLAGREPLPNYGYT
.	TRBV7-8	TRBJ1-1	ASSSTDTEAF
.	TRBV11-2	TRBJ1-1	ASSDRRTNTEAF
.	TRBV27	TRBJ2-1	ASRAGVTYNEQF
.	TRBV5-1	TRBJ1-1	ASSPAHTSGGYVTEAF
.	TRBV4-3	TRBJ1-2	ASSQDDESGVNLPYGYT
.	TRBV7-2	TRBJ1-2	ASSWDFGGYT
TRBD1	TRBV6-5	TRBJ1-2	ASSRATGSYGYT
.	TRBV21-1	TRBJ2-5	ASSSGTRLAGEGVQETQY
.	TRBV7-2	TRBJ1-1	ASSRERGGNTEAF
.	TRBV30	TRBJ1-5	AWSGMGGKQPQH
TRBD1	TRBV5-1	TRBJ2-1	ASSPTPDRGTNEQF
.	TRBV29-1	TRBJ1-2	SVENARGTVFYGYT
.	TRBV30	TRBJ1-2	AWRYRGGYT
.	TRBV6-5	TRBJ2-5	ASSYSGPTAQETQY
.	TRBV27	TRBJ1-2	ASSFGLRVYGYT
.	TRBV4-1	TRBJ1-1	ASSQVRGLNTEAF
TRBD2	TRBV18	TRBJ2-1	ASSPPLSGSRNEQF
TRBD2	TRBV5-1	TRBJ2-1	ASSLLAGGAYNEQF
TRBD1	TRBV28	TRBJ1-4	ASSLPGQDNEKLF
TRBD1	TRBV9	TRBJ2-1	ASSAGQGAINEQF
.	TRBV5-5	TRBJ2-1	ASSFPLTEADEQF
TRBD1	TRBV6-4	TRBJ2-3	ASSDEEGATDTQY